This TCR beta chain was captured in a study of cytotoxic CD8 clonotypes in ibrutinib-treated CLL. Overall study results and limits: The study found public clonotypes uncommon, contracting or stable on treatment. A rise in clonality was seen at ibrutinib response, and a fall back toward baseline was seen at progression. Baseline clonality, above age-matched healthy donor levels, tracked circulating CD8+ T-cell counts.

The repertoire was sequenced with immunoSEQ multiplex PCR; TCRdb's copy has only in-frame clones and lacks some. Of 150,000 or so clones in the sample, 79% were seen once. Per germline, CDR1 LNHDA and CDR2 SQIVND (reference sequence). CDR3 length: 16 amino acids. Trimming stripped 8 bases from V and 5 bases from J, with 21 bases between. A note on this clone: What it recognizes is unknown.

The chain carries TRBV19 and TRBJ2-2; D possibly corresponds to TRBD2 (7 bases). The source of this sequence is a human donor with chronic lymphocytic leukemia. Sequencing was performed on PBMCs, taken after 12 months of ibrutinib treatment. CDR3 sequence (DNA): TGTGCCAGTCGAAGCATACAGGGAGGGAATACCGGGGAGCTGTTTTTT. It codes for CASRSIQGGNTGELFF. The full variable domain, its missing parts supplied by reference TRBV19 and TRBJ2-2, is DGGITQSPKYLFRKEGQNVTLSCEQNLNHDAMYWYRQDPGQGLRLIYYSQIVNDFQKGDIAEGYSVSREKKESFPLTVTSAQKNPTAFYLCASRSIQGGNTGELFFGEGSRLTVL.